This is a list of T cell receptor beta chains from one sample in a study of cytomegalovirus exposure and HLA in healthy donors. The protocol was immunoSEQ multiplex PCR, while the TCRdb copy is restricted to in-frame clones and leaves out a portion. The sample includes some 70,000 clones, 65% to 70% of them seen just once. What was sequenced was PBMCs. The receptors come from a male donor in good health and CMV-seropositive. Each CDR3 is given with its conserved first and last residue. The order of the fields is CDR3 DNA, CDR3 protein, J gene, clone size, D gene, V gene. The D gene is left open where the match is weak. Clone sizes are given selectively: once, few, many, or a class where the clone is expanded.

CDR3 DNA: TGTGCCAGCAGCTACATCCCGAACTACGAGCAGTACTTC
CDR3 protein: CASSYIPNYEQYF
J gene: TRBJ2-7
clone size: few
D gene: -
V gene: TRBV5-5

CDR3 DNA: TGTGCCAGCAGGGGGCGGGGCAGGTTCTCCTACAATGAGCAGTTCTTC
CDR3 protein: CASRGRGRFSYNEQFF
J gene: TRBJ2-1
clone size: -
D gene: -
V gene: TRBV2

CDR3 DNA: TGTGCCAGCTCACCACCCCTAAAATACAATGAGCAGTTCTTC
CDR3 protein: CASSPPLKYNEQFF
J gene: TRBJ2-1
clone size: few
D gene: -
V gene: TRBV18

CDR3 DNA: TGTGCCAGCAGCGTTACAGGGACCCCGGGCAATCAGCCCCAGCATTTT
CDR3 protein: CASSVTGTPGNQPQHF
J gene: TRBJ1-5
clone size: -
D gene: -
V gene: TRBV9

CDR3 DNA: TGTGCCAGCAGCTTAAAGCCGTACAATGAGCAGTTCTTC
CDR3 protein: CASSLKPYNEQFF
J gene: TRBJ2-1
clone size: -
D gene: -
V gene: TRBV7-2

CDR3 DNA: TGCGCCAGCAGCTTGTCCGTGGGGCTCTACAATGAGCAGTTCTTC
CDR3 protein: CASSLSVGLYNEQFF
J gene: TRBJ2-1
clone size: -
D gene: -
V gene: TRBV5-1

CDR3 DNA: TGCAGCGTCCACCGGGCGGGAGGCACTGAAGCTTTCTTT
CDR3 protein: CSVHRAGGTEAFF
J gene: TRBJ1-1
clone size: -
D gene: -
V gene: TRBV29-1

CDR3 DNA: TGTGCCAGCTCCCCCTCGACAGGGGGTTCCTACGAGCAGTACTTC
CDR3 protein: CASSPSTGGSYEQYF
J gene: TRBJ2-7
clone size: -
D gene: TRBD1
V gene: TRBV27

CDR3 DNA: TGCGCCAGCAGCCTGGACAGTCCTGACTATGGCTACACCTTC
CDR3 protein: CASSLDSPDYGYTF
J gene: TRBJ1-2
clone size: -
D gene: -
V gene: TRBV5-1

CDR3 DNA: TGTGCCAGCAAACTAGCGGGAGGTTACTACGAGCAGTACTTC
CDR3 protein: CASKLAGGYYEQYF
J gene: TRBJ2-7
clone size: -
D gene: TRBD2
V gene: TRBV6-1

CDR3 DNA: TGTGCCAGCTCACCAGGGACAGCCACCGGGGAGCTGTTTTTT
CDR3 protein: CASSPGTATGELFF
J gene: TRBJ2-2
clone size: -
D gene: TRBD1
V gene: TRBV18

CDR3 DNA: TGCGCCAGCAGTGAGCAACGCTATGACATTCAGTACTTC
CDR3 protein: CASSEQRYDIQYF
J gene: TRBJ2-4
clone size: -
D gene: -
V gene: TRBV10-1

CDR3 DNA: TGTGCCAGTCTTCCGGGAGATCGCAATCAGCCCCAGCATTTT
CDR3 protein: CASLPGDRNQPQHF
J gene: TRBJ1-5
clone size: -
D gene: -
V gene: TRBV19

CDR3 DNA: TGTGCCAGCAGCGTAGACCCGGGAGCGTGGAATGAGCAGTTCTTC
CDR3 protein: CASSVDPGAWNEQFF
J gene: TRBJ2-1
clone size: -
D gene: -
V gene: TRBV9

CDR3 DNA: TGTGCCAGCAGTCCGTGGGACAGACCCTCCTACGAGCAGTACTTC
CDR3 protein: CASSPWDRPSYEQYF
J gene: TRBJ2-7
clone size: -
D gene: TRBD1
V gene: TRBV27

CDR3 DNA: TGTGCCAGCTCACCACAATCAAGCAATCAGCCCCAGCATTTT
CDR3 protein: CASSPQSSNQPQHF
J gene: TRBJ1-5
clone size: -
D gene: -
V gene: TRBV18

CDR3 DNA: TGTGCCAGCAGCTTTCAAGGACTAGCGGACCAAGAGACCCAGTACTTC
CDR3 protein: CASSFQGLADQETQYF
J gene: TRBJ2-5
clone size: -
D gene: TRBD2
V gene: TRBV5-4

CDR3 DNA: TGCGCCAGCAGCTTGGGGGACAGGCACACCGGGGAGCTGTTTTTT
CDR3 protein: CASSLGDRHTGELFF
J gene: TRBJ2-2
clone size: -
D gene: TRBD1
V gene: TRBV5-1

CDR3 DNA: TGTGCCAGCACCGGGGGGGCGCGGGACCACGAGCAGTACTTC
CDR3 protein: CASTGGARDHEQYF
J gene: TRBJ2-7
clone size: few
D gene: TRBD2
V gene: TRBV2

CDR3 DNA: TGTGCCAGCAGCCTGGGGACAGGCGGCTACACCTTC
CDR3 protein: CASSLGTGGYTF
J gene: TRBJ1-2
clone size: -
D gene: TRBD1
V gene: TRBV7-2

CDR3 DNA: TGTGCCAGCAGTGAATTAGGGAGGCACGATCCGGACACTGAAGCTTTCTTT
CDR3 protein: CASSELGRHDPDTEAFF
J gene: TRBJ1-1
clone size: -
D gene: -
V gene: TRBV2

CDR3 DNA: TGCGCCAGCAGCCCCTTCGAGCGGAGCTCCTACGAGCAGTACTTC
CDR3 protein: CASSPFERSSYEQYF
J gene: TRBJ2-7
clone size: few
D gene: -
V gene: TRBV4-1

CDR3 DNA: TGTGCCAGCAGCTCCCTCACAGATACGCAGTATTTT
CDR3 protein: CASSSLTDTQYF
J gene: TRBJ2-3
clone size: -
D gene: -
V gene: TRBV7-9

CDR3 DNA: TGTTCCAGCAGCTGGACAGGGAGTGGGGAGACCCAGTACTTC
CDR3 protein: CSSSWTGSGETQYF
J gene: TRBJ2-5
clone size: -
D gene: TRBD1
V gene: TRBV7-9

CDR3 DNA: TGTGCCAGCAGCCAAGATACGGGACTAGCGGGCAACCACTCCTACAATGAGCAGTTCTTC
CDR3 protein: CASSQDTGLAGNHSYNEQFF
J gene: TRBJ2-1
clone size: -
D gene: TRBD2
V gene: TRBV4-2

CDR3 DNA: TGTGCCAGCAGCCCAATAGTCCCGGGAGGCTACACCTTC
CDR3 protein: CASSPIVPGGYTF
J gene: TRBJ1-2
clone size: -
D gene: -
V gene: TRBV7-8

CDR3 DNA: TGTGCCAGCAGTGAGCCGGGACAGGGGCGGAATGAGCAGTTCTTC
CDR3 protein: CASSEPGQGRNEQFF
J gene: TRBJ2-1
clone size: -
D gene: TRBD1
V gene: TRBV9

CDR3 DNA: TGTGCCAGCAGCCGGACAGGGAACACTGAAGCTTTCTTT
CDR3 protein: CASSRTGNTEAFF
J gene: TRBJ1-1
clone size: -
D gene: TRBD1
V gene: TRBV7-2

CDR3 DNA: TGTGCCAGCAGCTTAGTGGCAGGTGGGGGGTACAATGAGCAGTTCTTC
CDR3 protein: CASSLVAGGGYNEQFF
J gene: TRBJ2-1
clone size: -
D gene: -
V gene: TRBV7-2

CDR3 DNA: TGTGCCAGCACCCAGTCCCGGGACAGGGGCGAGCAGTACTTC
CDR3 protein: CASTQSRDRGEQYF
J gene: TRBJ2-7
clone size: -
D gene: TRBD1
V gene: TRBV6-1

CDR3 DNA: TGTGCTAGTGGCGGACAGGGGGGATATGGCTACACCTTC
CDR3 protein: CASGGQGGYGYTF
J gene: TRBJ1-2
clone size: -
D gene: TRBD1
V gene: TRBV12-5

CDR3 DNA: TGTGCCAGCAGTAACGGGATTAACTATGGCTACACCTTC
CDR3 protein: CASSNGINYGYTF
J gene: TRBJ1-2
clone size: few
D gene: -
V gene: TRBV6-5

CDR3 DNA: TGTGCCAGCAGCTTCGCCCAGAATGAAAAACTGTTTTTT
CDR3 protein: CASSFAQNEKLFF
J gene: TRBJ1-4
clone size: -
D gene: -
V gene: TRBV7-2

CDR3 DNA: TGTGCCAGCAGCCAAGAGCCAGGGCGTCATGGCTACACCTTC
CDR3 protein: CASSQEPGRHGYTF
J gene: TRBJ1-2
clone size: -
D gene: -
V gene: TRBV4-2

CDR3 DNA: TGTGCCAGCAGCTTAACAGGGGGCCAGTTCTATGAGCAGTACTTC
CDR3 protein: CASSLTGGQFYEQYF
J gene: TRBJ2-7
clone size: -
D gene: TRBD1
V gene: TRBV5-5

CDR3 DNA: TGTGCCAGCAGTGACTCGGGCCCCTGGACAGAAGCTAACTATGGCTACACCTTC
CDR3 protein: CASSDSGPWTEANYGYTF
J gene: TRBJ1-2
clone size: once
D gene: -
V gene: TRBV6-4

CDR3 DNA: TGTGCCAGCAGTATCACAGGGGACGGCGCTCCCCGGACACAGTACTTC
CDR3 protein: CASSITGDGAPRTQYF
J gene: TRBJ2-4
clone size: few
D gene: TRBD1
V gene: TRBV7-2

CDR3 DNA: TGTGCCAGCAGTTACTCGGGACAGGGTAATTCACCCCTCCACTTT
CDR3 protein: CASSYSGQGNSPLHF
J gene: TRBJ1-6
clone size: few
D gene: TRBD1
V gene: TRBV6-6

CDR3 DNA: TGTGCCAGCAGGTCCACAGATTCACCCCTCCACTTT
CDR3 protein: CASRSTDSPLHF
J gene: TRBJ1-6
clone size: -
D gene: -
V gene: TRBV6-1

CDR3 DNA: TGTGCCAGCAGTGAGGGGGGGCAGGAGAATGGCTACACCTTC
CDR3 protein: CASSEGGQENGYTF
J gene: TRBJ1-2
clone size: -
D gene: -
V gene: TRBV2

CDR3 DNA: TGTGCCAGCAGCTCCTACCCACAGGGAGCAAACACCGGGGAGCTGTTTTTT
CDR3 protein: CASSSYPQGANTGELFF
J gene: TRBJ2-2
clone size: -
D gene: -
V gene: TRBV5-5

CDR3 DNA: TGTGCCAGCAGTTACTCAGGACACACTAATGAAAAACTGTTTTTT
CDR3 protein: CASSYSGHTNEKLFF
J gene: TRBJ1-4
clone size: few
D gene: -
V gene: TRBV6-6

CDR3 DNA: TGTGCCAGCAGCTTGCAACAGGCCTATGGCTACACCTTC
CDR3 protein: CASSLQQAYGYTF
J gene: TRBJ1-2
clone size: -
D gene: -
V gene: TRBV5-8

CDR3 DNA: TGCGCCAGCAGTCCCAATACTCCTAGCGGATATTACAATGAGCAGTTCTTC
CDR3 protein: CASSPNTPSGYYNEQFF
J gene: TRBJ2-1
clone size: -
D gene: TRBD2
V gene: TRBV10-1

CDR3 DNA: TGTGCCAGCAGCCCCCAGACAGGGGGAAATGAAAAACTGTTTTTT
CDR3 protein: CASSPQTGGNEKLFF
J gene: TRBJ1-4
clone size: -
D gene: TRBD1
V gene: TRBV5-4

CDR3 DNA: TGCGCCAGCAGCGCCCAGGGGGTCTGGGCCAACGTCCTGACTTTC
CDR3 protein: CASSAQGVWANVLTF
J gene: TRBJ2-6
clone size: -
D gene: TRBD1
V gene: TRBV5-1